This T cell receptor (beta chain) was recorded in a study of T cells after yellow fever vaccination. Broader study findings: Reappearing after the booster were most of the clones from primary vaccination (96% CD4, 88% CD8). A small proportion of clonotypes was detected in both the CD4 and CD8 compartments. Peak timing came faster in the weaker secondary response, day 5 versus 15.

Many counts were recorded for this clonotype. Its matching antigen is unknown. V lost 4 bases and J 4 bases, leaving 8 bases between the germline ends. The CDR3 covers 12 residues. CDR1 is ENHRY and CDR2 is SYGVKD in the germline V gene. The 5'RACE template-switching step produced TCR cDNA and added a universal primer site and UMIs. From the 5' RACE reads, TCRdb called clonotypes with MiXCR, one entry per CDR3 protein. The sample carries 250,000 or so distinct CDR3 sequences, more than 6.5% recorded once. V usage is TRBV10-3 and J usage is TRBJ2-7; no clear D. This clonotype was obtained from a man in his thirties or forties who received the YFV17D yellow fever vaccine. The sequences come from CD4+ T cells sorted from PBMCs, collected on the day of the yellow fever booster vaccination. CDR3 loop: CAISANNYEQYF. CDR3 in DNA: TGTGCCATCAGTGCCAACAATTACGAGCAGTACTTC.